This TCR beta chain emerged from a study of T cell changes during pregnancy in multiple sclerosis. This clone came up once. Sequenced by immunoSEQ multiplex PCR; TCRdb stores in-frame clones only, minus some. The repertoire consists of fewer than 90,000 clones, with approximately 95% occurring once and the leading ten covering around 1.7%. Sequencing was performed on peripheral blood, taken after pregnancy. The TCR comes from a female donor in good health, enrolled as a control in a pregnancy study.

For the CDR3, the DNA is TGTGCCAGCAGCTTCTGGGGGGGGACCCAAGAGACCCAGTACTTC. Translation gives CASSFWGGTQETQYF. The genes are TRBV5-6 and TRBJ2-5, with 7 bases aligning to TRBD2. V trimming: 2 bases; J trimming: 1 base; junction bases outside the gene matches: 5. CDR1 and CDR2 (germline): SGHDT, YYEEEE. This CDR3 comprises 15 residues. The full variable domain, its missing parts supplied by reference TRBV5-6 and TRBJ2-5, is DAGVTQSPTHLIKTRGQQVTLRCSPKSGHDTVSWYQQALGQGPQFIFQYYEEEERQRGNFPDRFSGHQFPNYSSELNVNALLLGDSALYLCASSFWGGTQETQYFGPGTRLLVL.